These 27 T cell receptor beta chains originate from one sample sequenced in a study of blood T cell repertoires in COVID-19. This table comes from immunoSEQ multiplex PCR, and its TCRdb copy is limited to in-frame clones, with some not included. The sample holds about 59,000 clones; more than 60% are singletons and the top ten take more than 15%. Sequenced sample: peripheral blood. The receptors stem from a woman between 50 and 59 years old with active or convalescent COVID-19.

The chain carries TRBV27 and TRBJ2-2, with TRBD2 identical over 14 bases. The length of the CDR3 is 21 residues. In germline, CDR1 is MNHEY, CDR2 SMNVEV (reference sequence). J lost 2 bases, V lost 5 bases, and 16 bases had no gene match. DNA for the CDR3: TGTGCCAGCAGTCCACGCATCGCCGGACTAGCGGGAGGCCCCAACACCGGGGAGCTGTTTTTT. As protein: CASSPRIAGLAGGPNTGELFF.

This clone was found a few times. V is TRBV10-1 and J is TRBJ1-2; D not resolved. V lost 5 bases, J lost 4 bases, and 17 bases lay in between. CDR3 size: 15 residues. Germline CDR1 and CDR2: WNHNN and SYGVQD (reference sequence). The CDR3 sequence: CASSLPREVTYGYTF. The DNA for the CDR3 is TGCGCCAGCAGTTTACCACGGGAAGTCACCTATGGCTACACCTTC.

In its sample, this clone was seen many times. CDR3 amino acids: CAWQTGEAQPQHF. The CDR3 DNA reads TGTGCCTGGCAAACAGGGGAAGCTCAGCCCCAGCATTTT. The chain combines TRBV30 with TRBJ1-5, with 7 bases fitting TRBD1. This CDR3 spans 13 amino acids. Germline V gene data show CDR1 as GTSNPN and CDR2 as SVGIG (reference sequence). V gave up 5 bases and J gave up 6 bases; unmatched junction bases: 7.

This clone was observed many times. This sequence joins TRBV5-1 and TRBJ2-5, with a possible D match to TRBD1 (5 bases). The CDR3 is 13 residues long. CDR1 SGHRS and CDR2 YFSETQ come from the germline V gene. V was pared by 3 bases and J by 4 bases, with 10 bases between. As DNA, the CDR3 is TGCGCCAGCAGCTCGCAGGGTAGAGAGACCCAGTACTTC. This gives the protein CASSSQGRETQYF.

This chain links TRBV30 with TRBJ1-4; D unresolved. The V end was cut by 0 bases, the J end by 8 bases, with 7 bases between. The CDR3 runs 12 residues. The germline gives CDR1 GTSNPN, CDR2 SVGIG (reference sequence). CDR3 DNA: TGTGCCTGGAGTGTACTAGGGGAAAAACTGTTTTTT. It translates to CAWSVLGEKLFF.

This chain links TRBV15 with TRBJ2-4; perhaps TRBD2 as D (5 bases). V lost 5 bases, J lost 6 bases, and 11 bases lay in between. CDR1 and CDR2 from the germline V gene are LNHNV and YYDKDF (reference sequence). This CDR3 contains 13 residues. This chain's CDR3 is CATSRGYLNIQYF. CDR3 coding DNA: TGTGCCACCAGCCGGGGATACTTAAACATTCAGTACTTC.

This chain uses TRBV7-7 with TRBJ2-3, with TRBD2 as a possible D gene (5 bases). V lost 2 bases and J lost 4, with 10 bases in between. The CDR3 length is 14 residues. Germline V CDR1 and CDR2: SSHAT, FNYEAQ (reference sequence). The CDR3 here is CASSLYPSPDTQYF. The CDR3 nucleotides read TGTGCCAGCAGCTTATATCCTAGCCCAGATACGCAGTATTTT.

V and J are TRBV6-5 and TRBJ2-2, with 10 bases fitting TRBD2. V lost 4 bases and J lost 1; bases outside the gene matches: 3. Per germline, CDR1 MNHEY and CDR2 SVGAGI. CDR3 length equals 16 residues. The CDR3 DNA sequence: TGTGCCAGCAGTTCCCGGACTAGCGGGAACACCGGGGAGCTGTTTTTT. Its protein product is CASSSRTSGNTGELFF.

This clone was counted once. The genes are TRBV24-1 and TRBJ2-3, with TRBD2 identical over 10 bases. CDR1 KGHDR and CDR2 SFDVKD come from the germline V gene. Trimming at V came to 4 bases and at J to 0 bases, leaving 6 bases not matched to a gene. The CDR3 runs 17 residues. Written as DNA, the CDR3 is TGTGCCACCAGTGACCGTCTGACTAGCGGGAGCACAGATACGCAGTATTTT. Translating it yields CATSDRLTSGSTDTQYF.

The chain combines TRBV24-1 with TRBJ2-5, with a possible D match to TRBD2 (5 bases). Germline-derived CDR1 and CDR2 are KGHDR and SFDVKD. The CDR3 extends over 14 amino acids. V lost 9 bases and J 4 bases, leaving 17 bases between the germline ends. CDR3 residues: CATGTASGGETQYF. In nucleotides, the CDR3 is TGTGCCACCGGCACCGCGAGTGGAGGAGAGACCCAGTACTTC.

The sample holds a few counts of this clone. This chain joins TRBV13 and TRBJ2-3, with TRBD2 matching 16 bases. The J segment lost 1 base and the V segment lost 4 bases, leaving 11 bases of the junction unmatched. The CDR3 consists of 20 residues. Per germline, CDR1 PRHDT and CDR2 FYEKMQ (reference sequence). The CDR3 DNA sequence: TGTGCCAGCAGCTCCACGGGACTAGCGGGAGGGCCGGGGGGCACAGATACGCAGTATTTT. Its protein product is CASSSTGLAGGPGGTDTQYF.

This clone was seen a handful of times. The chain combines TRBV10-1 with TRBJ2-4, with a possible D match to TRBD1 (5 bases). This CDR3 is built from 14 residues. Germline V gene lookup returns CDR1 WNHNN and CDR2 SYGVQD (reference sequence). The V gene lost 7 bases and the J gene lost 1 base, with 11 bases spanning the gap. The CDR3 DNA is TGCGCCAGCATGCAGGGTTTGGCCAAAAACATTCAGTACTTC. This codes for CASMQGLAKNIQYF.

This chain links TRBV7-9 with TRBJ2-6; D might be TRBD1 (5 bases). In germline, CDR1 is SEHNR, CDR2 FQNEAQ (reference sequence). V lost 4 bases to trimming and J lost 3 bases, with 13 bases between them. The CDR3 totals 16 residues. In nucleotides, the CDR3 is TGTGCCAGCAGCTCAGGGTCTGCTGGTGGGGCCAACGTCCTGACTTTC. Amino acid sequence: CASSSGSAGGANVLTF.

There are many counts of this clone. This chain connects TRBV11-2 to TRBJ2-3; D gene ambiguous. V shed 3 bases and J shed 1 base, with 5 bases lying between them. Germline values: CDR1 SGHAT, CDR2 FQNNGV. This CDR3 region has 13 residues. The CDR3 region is CASSLLGTDTQYF. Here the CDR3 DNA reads TGTGCCAGCAGCTTGTTAGGCACAGATACGCAGTATTTT.

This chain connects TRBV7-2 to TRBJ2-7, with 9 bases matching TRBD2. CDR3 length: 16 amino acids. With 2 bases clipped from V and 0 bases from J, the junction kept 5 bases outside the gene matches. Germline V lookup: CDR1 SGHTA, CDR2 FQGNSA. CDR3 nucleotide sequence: TGTGCCAGCAGCTTAACCGGGACTAGCTCCTCCTACGAGCAGTACTTC. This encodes CASSLTGTSSSYEQYF.

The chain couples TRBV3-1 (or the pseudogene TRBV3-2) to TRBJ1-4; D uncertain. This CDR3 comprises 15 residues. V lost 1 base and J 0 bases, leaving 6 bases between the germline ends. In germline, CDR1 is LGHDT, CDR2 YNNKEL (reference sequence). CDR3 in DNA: TGTGCCAGCAGCCAAGGTCCCGCAACTAATGAAAAACTGTTTTTT. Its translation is CASSQGPATNEKLFF.

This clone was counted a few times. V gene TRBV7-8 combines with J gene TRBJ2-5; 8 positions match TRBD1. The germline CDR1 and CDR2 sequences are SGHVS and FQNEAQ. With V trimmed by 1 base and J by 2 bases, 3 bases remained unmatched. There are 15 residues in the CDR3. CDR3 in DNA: TGTGCCAGCAGCTTAGGGACAGGGAATCAAGAGACCCAGTACTTC. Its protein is CASSLGTGNQETQYF.

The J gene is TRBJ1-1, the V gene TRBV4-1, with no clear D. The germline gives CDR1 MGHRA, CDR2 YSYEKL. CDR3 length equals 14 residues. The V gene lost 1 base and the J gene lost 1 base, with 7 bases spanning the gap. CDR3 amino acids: CASSQVLANTEAFF. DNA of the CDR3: TGCGCCAGCAGCCAAGTATTAGCGAACACTGAAGCTTTCTTT.

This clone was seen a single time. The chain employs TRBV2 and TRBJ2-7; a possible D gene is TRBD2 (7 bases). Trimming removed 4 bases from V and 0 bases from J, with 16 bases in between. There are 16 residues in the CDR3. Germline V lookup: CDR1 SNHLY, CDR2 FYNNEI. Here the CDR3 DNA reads TGTGCCAGCAGTGTCTCCAAGGGGGGGGGCTCCTACGAGCAGTACTTC. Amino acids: CASSVSKGGGSYEQYF.

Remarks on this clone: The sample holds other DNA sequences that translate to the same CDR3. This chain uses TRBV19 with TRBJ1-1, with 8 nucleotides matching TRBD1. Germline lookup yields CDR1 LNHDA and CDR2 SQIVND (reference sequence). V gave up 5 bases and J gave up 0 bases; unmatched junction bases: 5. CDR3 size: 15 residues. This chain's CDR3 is CASSSRGPMNTEAFF. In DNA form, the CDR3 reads TGTGCCAGTAGTTCCAGGGGGCCTATGAACACTGAAGCTTTCTTT.

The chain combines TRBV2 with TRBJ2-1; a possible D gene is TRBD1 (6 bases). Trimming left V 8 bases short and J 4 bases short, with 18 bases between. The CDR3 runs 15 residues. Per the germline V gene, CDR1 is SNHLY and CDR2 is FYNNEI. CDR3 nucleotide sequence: TGTGCCAGCGGTCTTCGGGACAACGAATACAATGAGCAGTTCTTC. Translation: CASGLRDNEYNEQFF.

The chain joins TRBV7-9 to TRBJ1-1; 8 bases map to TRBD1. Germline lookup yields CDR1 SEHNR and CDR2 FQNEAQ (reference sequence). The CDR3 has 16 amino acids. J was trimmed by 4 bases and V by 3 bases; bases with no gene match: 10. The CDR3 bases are TGTGCCAGCAGCTTTCCAGGACAGGGACGAGGCACTGAAGCTTTCTTT. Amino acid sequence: CASSFPGQGRGTEAFF.

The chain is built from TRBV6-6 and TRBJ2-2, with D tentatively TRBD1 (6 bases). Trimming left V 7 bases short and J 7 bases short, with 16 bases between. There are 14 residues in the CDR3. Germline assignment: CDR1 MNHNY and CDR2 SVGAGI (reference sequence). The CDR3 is CASIKEQGVGELFF. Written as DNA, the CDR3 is TGTGCCAGCATTAAGGAACAGGGTGTCGGGGAGCTGTTTTTT.

DNA for the CDR3: TGTGCCAGCAGCTCAAGTTGGGGGCTACACAATGAGCAGTTCTTC. Its protein product is CASSSSWGLHNEQFF. The J gene is TRBJ2-1, the V gene TRBV7-8, with D possibly TRBD1 on 6 matching bases. V shed 4 bases and J shed 5 bases, with 15 bases lying between them. The CDR3 is 15 residues long. Looked up from germline, CDR1 is SGHVS and CDR2 is FQNEAQ.

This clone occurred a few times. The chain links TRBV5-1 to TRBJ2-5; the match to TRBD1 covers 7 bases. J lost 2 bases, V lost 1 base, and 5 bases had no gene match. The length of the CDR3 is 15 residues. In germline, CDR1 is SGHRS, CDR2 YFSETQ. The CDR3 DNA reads TGCGCCAGCAGCTTGAACCCGGGACAGCAAGAGACCCAGTACTTC. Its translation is CASSLNPGQQETQYF.

The CDR3 region is CASSHGLAGHNEQFF. The CDR3 DNA reads TGTGCCAGCAGCCATGGACTAGCGGGCCACAATGAGCAGTTCTTC. V gene TRBV28 combines with J gene TRBJ2-1; 11 bases agree with TRBD2. Trimming cost V 6 bases and J 5 bases; bases outside gene matches: 6. Looked up from germline, CDR1 is MDHEN and CDR2 is SYDVKM. The CDR3 is 15 residues long.

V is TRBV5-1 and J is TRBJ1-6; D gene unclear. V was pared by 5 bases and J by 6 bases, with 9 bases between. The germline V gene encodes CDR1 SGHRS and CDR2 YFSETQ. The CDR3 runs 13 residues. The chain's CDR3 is CASRPVGNSPLHF. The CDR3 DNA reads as TGCGCCAGCAGGCCAGTTGGTAATTCACCCCTCCACTTT.